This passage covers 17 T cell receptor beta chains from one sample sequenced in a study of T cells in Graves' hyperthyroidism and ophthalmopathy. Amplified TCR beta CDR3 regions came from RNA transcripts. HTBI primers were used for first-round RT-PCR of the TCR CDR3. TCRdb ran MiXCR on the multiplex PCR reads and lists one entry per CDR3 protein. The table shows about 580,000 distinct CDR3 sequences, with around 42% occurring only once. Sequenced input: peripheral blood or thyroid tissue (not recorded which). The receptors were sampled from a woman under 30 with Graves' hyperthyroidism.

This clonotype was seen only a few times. CDR3 sequence (DNA): TGTGCCATCCGTGGGACAGAGATTGAGCAGTTCTTC. Protein product: CAIRGTEIEQFF. The chain is built from TRBV10-3 and TRBJ2-7; TRBD1 agrees at 7 bases. The J call may not be correct, given that the DNA end is closer to TRBJ2-1. Germline V lookup: CDR1 ENHRY, CDR2 SYGVKD. The CDR3 spans 12 residues.

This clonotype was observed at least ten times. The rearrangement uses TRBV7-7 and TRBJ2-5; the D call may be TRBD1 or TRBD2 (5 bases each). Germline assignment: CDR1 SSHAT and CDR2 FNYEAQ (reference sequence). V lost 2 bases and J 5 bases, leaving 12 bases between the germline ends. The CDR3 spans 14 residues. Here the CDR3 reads CASSLNGNRETQYF. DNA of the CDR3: TGTGCCAGCAGCTTAAACGGGAACAGGGAGACCCAGTACTTC.

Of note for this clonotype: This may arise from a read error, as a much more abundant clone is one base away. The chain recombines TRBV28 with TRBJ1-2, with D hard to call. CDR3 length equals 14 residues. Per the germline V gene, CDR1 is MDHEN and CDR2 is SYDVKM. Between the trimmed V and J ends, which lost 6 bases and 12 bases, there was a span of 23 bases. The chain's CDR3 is CASSQDTYTGGHTF. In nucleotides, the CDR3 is TGTGCCAGCAGCCAAGATACCTATACGGGAGGCCACACCTTC.

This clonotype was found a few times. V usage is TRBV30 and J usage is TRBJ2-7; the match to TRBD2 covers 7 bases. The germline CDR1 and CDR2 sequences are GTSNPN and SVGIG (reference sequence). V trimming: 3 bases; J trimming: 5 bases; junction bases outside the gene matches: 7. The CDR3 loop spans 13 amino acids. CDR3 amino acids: CAWRPGGTHEQYF. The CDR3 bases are TGTGCCTGGAGGCCGGGAGGAACCCACGAGCAGTACTTC.

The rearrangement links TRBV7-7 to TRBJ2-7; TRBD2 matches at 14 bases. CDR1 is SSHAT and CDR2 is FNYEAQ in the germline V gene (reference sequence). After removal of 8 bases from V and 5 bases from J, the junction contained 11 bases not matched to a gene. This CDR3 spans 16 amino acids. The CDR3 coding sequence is TGTGCCAGCTCACGGGGACTAGCGGGAGTGGGGAACGAGCAGTACTTC. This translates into CASSRGLAGVGNEQYF.

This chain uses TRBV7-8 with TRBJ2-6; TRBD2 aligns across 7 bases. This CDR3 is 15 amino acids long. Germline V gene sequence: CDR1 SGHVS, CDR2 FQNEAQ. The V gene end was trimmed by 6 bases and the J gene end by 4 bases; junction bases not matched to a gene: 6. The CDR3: CASRTGGRGANVLTF. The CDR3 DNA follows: TGTGCCAGCAGAACGGGAGGACGCGGGGCCAACGTCCTGACTTTC.

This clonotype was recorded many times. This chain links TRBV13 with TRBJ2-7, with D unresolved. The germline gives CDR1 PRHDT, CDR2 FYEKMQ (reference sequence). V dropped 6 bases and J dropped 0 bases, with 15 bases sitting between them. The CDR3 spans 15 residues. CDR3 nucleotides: TGTGCCAGCAGACCAGGTTCTAGGAGCTCCTACGAGCAGTACTTC. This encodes CASRPGSRSSYEQYF.

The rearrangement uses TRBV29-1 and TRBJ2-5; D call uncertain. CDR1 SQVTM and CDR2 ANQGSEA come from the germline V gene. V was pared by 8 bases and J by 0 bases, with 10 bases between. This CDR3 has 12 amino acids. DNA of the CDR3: TGCAGCTTAAGCCAGTACCAAGAGACCCAGTACTTC. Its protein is CSLSQYQETQYF.

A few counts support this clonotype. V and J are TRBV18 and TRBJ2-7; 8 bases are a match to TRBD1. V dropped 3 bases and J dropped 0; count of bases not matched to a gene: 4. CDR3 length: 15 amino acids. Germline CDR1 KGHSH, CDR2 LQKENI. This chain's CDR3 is CASSPRDRSSYEQYF. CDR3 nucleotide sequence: TGTGCCAGCTCACCTCGGGACAGGAGCTCCTACGAGCAGTACTTC.

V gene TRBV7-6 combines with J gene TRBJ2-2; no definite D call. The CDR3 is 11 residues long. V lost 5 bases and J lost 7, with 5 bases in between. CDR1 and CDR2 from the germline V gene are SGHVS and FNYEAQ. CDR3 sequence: CASSALGELFF. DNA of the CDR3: TGTGCCAGCAGCGCCCTCGGGGAGCTGTTTTTT.

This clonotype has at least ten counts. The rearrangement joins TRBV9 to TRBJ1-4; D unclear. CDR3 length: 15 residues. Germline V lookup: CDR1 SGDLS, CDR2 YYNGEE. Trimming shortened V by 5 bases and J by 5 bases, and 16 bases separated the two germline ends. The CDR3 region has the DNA TGTGCCAGCAGTATTACAGCTACTGCCAATGAAAAACTGTTTTTT. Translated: CASSITATANEKLFF.

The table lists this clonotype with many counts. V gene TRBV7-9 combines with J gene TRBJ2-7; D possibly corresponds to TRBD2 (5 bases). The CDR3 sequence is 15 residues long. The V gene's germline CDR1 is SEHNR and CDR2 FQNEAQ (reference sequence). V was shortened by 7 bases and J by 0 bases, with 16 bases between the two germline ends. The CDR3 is CASTGGSDSSYEQYF. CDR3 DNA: TGTGCCAGCACCGGAGGTAGCGATAGCTCCTACGAGCAGTACTTC.

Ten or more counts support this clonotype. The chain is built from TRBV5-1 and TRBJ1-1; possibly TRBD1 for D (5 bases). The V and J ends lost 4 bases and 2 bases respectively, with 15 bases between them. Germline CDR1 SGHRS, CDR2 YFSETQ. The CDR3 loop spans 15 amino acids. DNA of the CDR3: TGCGCCAGCAGCCCCCTTCCGGGGACCAACACTGAAGCTTTCTTT. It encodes CASSPLPGTNTEAFF.

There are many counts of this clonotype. The CDR3 spells CASSFMGQGNDEQYF. CDR3 nucleotides: TGTGCCAGCAGCTTTATGGGACAGGGAAACGACGAGCAGTACTTC. This rearrangement joins TRBV7-9 to TRBJ2-7; 9 positions agree with TRBD1. After removal of 3 bases from V and 5 bases from J, the junction contained 8 bases not matched to a gene. The CDR3 totals 15 residues. Germline V lookup: CDR1 SEHNR, CDR2 FQNEAQ (reference sequence).

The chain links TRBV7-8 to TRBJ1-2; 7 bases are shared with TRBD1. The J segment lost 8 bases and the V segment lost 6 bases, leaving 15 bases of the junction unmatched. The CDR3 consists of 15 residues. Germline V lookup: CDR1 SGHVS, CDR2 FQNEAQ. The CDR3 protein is CASRTEVRGEEGYTF. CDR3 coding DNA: TGTGCCAGCAGGACAGAGGTCAGGGGGGAAGAAGGCTACACCTTC.

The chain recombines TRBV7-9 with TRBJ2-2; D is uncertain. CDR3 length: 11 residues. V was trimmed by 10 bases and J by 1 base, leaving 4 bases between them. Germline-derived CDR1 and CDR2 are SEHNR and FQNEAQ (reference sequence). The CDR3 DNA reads TGTGCCATCAAGAACACCGGGGAGCTGTTTTTT. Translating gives CAIKNTGELFF.

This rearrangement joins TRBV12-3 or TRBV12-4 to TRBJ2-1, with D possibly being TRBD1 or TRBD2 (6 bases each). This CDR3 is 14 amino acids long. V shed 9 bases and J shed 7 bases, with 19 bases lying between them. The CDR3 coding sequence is TGTGCCAGTCGGGGGCTAGAGGGTAGGAATGAGCAGTTCTTC. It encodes CASRGLEGRNEQFF.